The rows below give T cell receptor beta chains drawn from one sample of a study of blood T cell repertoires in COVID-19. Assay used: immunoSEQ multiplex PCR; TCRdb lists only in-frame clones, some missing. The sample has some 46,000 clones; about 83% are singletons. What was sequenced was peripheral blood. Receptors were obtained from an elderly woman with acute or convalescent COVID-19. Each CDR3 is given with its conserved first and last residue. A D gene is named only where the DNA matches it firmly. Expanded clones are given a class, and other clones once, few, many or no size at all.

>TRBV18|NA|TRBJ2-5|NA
CASSPLISFGVGETQYF
TGTGCCAGCTCACCACTAATCAGTTTCGGGGTCGGTGAGACCCAGTACTTC
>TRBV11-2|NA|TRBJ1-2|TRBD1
CASSLDRQGEGGYTF
TGTGCCAGCAGCTTAGACCGACAGGGGGAGGGTGGCTACACCTTC
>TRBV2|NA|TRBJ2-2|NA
CASSELGGRTGELFF
TGTGCCAGCAGTGAACTGGGGGGAAGGACCGGGGAGCTGTTTTTT
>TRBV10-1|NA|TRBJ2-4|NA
CASSESIGPLNIQYF
TGCGCCAGCAGTGAGTCGATTGGGCCCCTAAACATTCAGTACTTC
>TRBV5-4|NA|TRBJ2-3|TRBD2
CASSWTSGGDTQYF
TGTGCCAGCAGTTGGACTAGCGGGGGAGATACGCAGTATTTT
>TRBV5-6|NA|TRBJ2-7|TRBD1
CASSWTGVYEQYF
TGTGCCAGCAGCTGGACAGGGGTCTACGAGCAGTACTTC
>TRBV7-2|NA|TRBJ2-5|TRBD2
CASSLAKSGGSETQYF
TGTGCCAGCAGCTTAGCCAAAAGCGGGGGGTCGGAGACCCAGTACTTC
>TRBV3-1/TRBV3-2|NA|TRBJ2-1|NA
CASSQEGAGINEQFF
TGTGCCAGCAGCCAAGAGGGGGCAGGGATCAATGAGCAGTTCTTC
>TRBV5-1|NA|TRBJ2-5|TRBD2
CASSTTSGGYQETQYF
TGCGCCAGCAGCACTACTAGCGGGGGGTACCAAGAGACCCAGTACTTC
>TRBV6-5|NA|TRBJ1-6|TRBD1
CASSRQGINNSPLHF
TGTGCCAGCAGTCGACAGGGGATTAATAATTCACCCCTCCACTTT
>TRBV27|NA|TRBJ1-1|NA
CASRPRHETEAFF
TGTGCCAGCCGGCCCCGACACGAGACTGAAGCTTTCTTT
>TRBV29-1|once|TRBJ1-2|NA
CSVEDRGNGYTF
TGCAGCGTTGAAGATCGGGGAAATGGCTACACCTTC
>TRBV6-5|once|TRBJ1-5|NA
CASIEKGEPQHF
TGTGCCAGCATAGAGAAGGGGGAGCCCCAGCATTTT
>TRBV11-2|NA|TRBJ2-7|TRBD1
CASSPARGTGVHEQYF
TGTGCCAGCAGCCCAGCACGCGGGACAGGGGTCCACGAGCAGTACTTC
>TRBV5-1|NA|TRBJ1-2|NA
CASSSVRGTLDGYTF
TGCGCCAGCAGCTCGGTCCGGGGGACTTTAGATGGCTACACCTTC
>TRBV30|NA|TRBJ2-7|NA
CAWNPSTEYEQYF
TGTGCCTGGAACCCTTCGACAGAATACGAGCAGTACTTC
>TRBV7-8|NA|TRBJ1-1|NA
CASSLPGSMNTEAFF
TGTGCCAGCAGCTTGCCGGGGTCCATGAACACTGAAGCTTTCTTT
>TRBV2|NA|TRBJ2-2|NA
CASKLPNTGELFF
TGTGCCAGCAAGCTCCCGAACACCGGGGAGCTGTTTTTT
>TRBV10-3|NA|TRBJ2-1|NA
CAISDLATSYNEQFF
TGTGCCATCAGTGATTTAGCGACTTCCTACAATGAGCAGTTCTTC
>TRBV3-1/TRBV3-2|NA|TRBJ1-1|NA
CASSQGGQGRSEAFF
TGTGCCAGCAGCCAAGGGGGCCAGGGAAGGTCTGAAGCTTTCTTT
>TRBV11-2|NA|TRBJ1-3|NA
CASSLSRNTIYF
TGTGCCAGCAGCTTAAGCAGAAACACCATATATTTT
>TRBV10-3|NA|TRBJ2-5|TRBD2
CAISGGSGGAVETQYF
TGTGCCATCTCCGGAGGAAGCGGGGGGGCCGTGGAGACCCAGTACTTC
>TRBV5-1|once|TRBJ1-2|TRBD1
CASSLGTGGNYGYTF
TGCGCCAGCAGCTTAGGGACAGGGGGGAACTATGGCTACACCTTC
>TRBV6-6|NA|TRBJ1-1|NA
CASSYGAGTEAFF
TGTGCCAGCAGTTATGGGGCAGGCACTGAAGCTTTCTTT